This TCR beta chain was documented in a study of T cell repertoires in cytomegalovirus infection. The table lists this clonotype with a few counts. Its antigen remains unknown. TCRdb re-derived calls from the reads in MiXCR, one entry per CDR3 protein. The sample has about 52,000 distinct CDR3 sequences, around 20% seen once. The receptor's source is a human donor in good health (CMV status not recorded). Some clones in this sample may be carry-over from other donors' samples. The source was CD8+ T cells from cultured PBMCs, collected from culture after CMV antigen stimulation.

CDR3 sequence (DNA): TGCAGCGTTGAAGACAGGGAGAGGGATGGCTACACCTTC. Translation gives CSVEDRERDGYTF. This chain links TRBV29-1 with TRBJ1-2; D is perhaps TRBD1 (5 bases). V lost 0 bases to trimming and J lost 6 bases, with 11 bases between them. The CDR3 has 13 residues. Germline V gene sequence: CDR1 SQVTM, CDR2 ANQGSEA.